This record concerns one TCR beta chain sequence. This entry comes from a study of control samples from healthy donors and cancer patients. This CDR3 region has 19 residues. V was trimmed by 1 base and J by 0 bases, leaving 21 bases between them. Germline lookup yields CDR1 WNHNN and CDR2 SYGVQD (reference sequence). The protocol was immunoSEQ multiplex PCR, while the TCRdb copy is restricted to in-frame clones and leaves out a portion. The sample yields roughly 63,000 clones, more than 85% seen once. The chain has TRBV10-1 and TRBJ1-1, with D perhaps matching TRBD1 (5 bases). The clonotype was recovered from a man in his forties with colorectal cancer. Material: PBMCs. The DNA for the CDR3 is TGCGCCAGCAGTGAGTGGGGGGGGTATCTCAAAGGGATGAACACTGAAGCTTTCTTT. Translated: CASSEWGGYLKGMNTEAFF.